This T cell receptor beta chain was profiled in a study of blood T cell repertoires in COVID-19. Background on the study: Acute and convalescent COVID-19 samples came from the United States, Italy and Spain. From T cells, B-cell-depleted T cells, or PBMCs came the material, which was cDNA or gDNA.

The authors' processing: The assay estimated nucleated cells by amplifying reference gene primers. TCRdb keeps only in-frame clones here, not all; method: immunoSEQ multiplex PCR. The DNA gave D and trimming, while V, J and clone size come from that table. The sample includes about 300,000 clones, more than 80% of them seen just once. The CDR3 spans 16 residues. Germline CDR1 and CDR2: SGHNT and YYREEE (reference sequence). The V gene lost 0 bases and the J gene lost 0 bases, with 10 bases spanning the gap. The specimen sequenced was peripheral blood. The chain uses TRBV5-4 and TRBJ2-1, with D hard to call. The source is a young man who had recovered from COVID-19. CDR3 residues: CASSLAPDSSYNEQFF. The CDR3 region has the DNA TGTGCCAGCAGCTTGGCCCCCGATAGCTCCTACAATGAGCAGTTCTTC. The complete variable domain, with remaining parts taken from reference TRBV5-4 and TRBJ2-1, reads ETGVTQSPTHLIKTRGQQVTLRCSSQSGHNTVSWYQQALGQGPQFIFQYYREEENGRGNFPPRFSGLQFPNYSSELNVNALELDDSALYLCASSLAPDSSYNEQFFGPGTRLTVL.